This TCR beta chain was sequenced in a study of blood T cells in healthy people across ages. The use of a sample-barcoded 5' primer and a J-beta primer mix characterized a second PCR of roughly 7 to 11 cycles. Each CDR3 protein gets one entry after TCRdb re-called the 5' RACE reads with MiXCR. The sample holds 910,000 or so distinct CDR3 sequences, roughly 51% seen once. The germline V gene has CDR1 SGHDN and CDR2 FVKESK. The germline V and J ends were trimmed by 3 bases and 2 bases, with 11 bases remaining between them. This CDR3 region has 14 residues. Sequenced input: blood. The chain is built from TRBV14 and TRBJ2-7, with a tentative D call TRBD1 (6 bases). This receptor was identified in a woman aged 55-70 years in good health. The CDR3 DNA is TGTGCCAGCAGCCAGCAGGGGTTGGCCTACGAGCAGTACTTC. This sequence encodes CASSQQGLAYEQYF.